This T cell receptor beta chain was documented in a study of identical twins. Germline V CDR1 and CDR2: SGHDN, FVKESK. The CDR3 is 15 amino acids. Deletions cut 0 bases from V and 4 bases from J, with 11 bases between. Carrying unique molecular identifiers, the cDNA also gained a universal primer site through template switching. One entry per CDR3 protein, called by TCRdb with MiXCR from the 5' RACE reads. The repertoire has hundreds of thousands of distinct CDR3 sequences, 15% to 20% of them found once; the top ten carry around 13%. These same data were also listed under a study on T cells expressing NK-cell markers.

This TCR was recovered from a young woman in good health. V gene TRBV14 combines with J gene TRBJ2-3; D is tentatively TRBD1 or TRBD2 (5 bases each). The sequencing sample was made of PBMCs. The CDR3 region has the DNA TGTGCCAGCAGCCAAGACGTGTGGGGGTCAGATACGCAGTATTTT. Protein: CASSQDVWGSDTQYF.